The T cell receptor (beta chain) under discussion was sequenced for a study of blood T cells in healthy people across ages. Turning to the study itself: For every two T cells, template switching captured about one barcoded beta molecule.

Study-level findings and limits: Significant beta diversity loss was already apparent by age approximately 36, declining roughly linearly.

Concerning this clonotype itself: The antigen is not known.

Combining a sample-barcoded 5' primer with a J-beta primer mix, a second PCR ran for roughly 7 to 11 cycles. All cDNA molecules were each tagged by a template-switch adaptor with 12 random nucleotides. TCRdb recomputed calls from the 5' RACE reads with MiXCR, one row per CDR3 protein. The sample yields about 1.5 million distinct CDR3 sequences, roughly 43% seen once. The sequence derives from a woman aged 18-29 years in good health. The source material was blood.

This chain's CDR3 is CASSQDPPPNGYEQFF. CDR3 coding DNA: TGCGCCAGCAGCCAAGATCCGCCACCAAACGGCTATGAGCAGTTCTTC. The genes are TRBV4-3 and TRBJ2-1; no clear D. Germline loops: CDR1 LGHNA, CDR2 YSLEER. The CDR3 extends over 16 amino acids. The V end lost 0 bases, the J end lost 8 bases, and 17 bases lay between the germline ends.